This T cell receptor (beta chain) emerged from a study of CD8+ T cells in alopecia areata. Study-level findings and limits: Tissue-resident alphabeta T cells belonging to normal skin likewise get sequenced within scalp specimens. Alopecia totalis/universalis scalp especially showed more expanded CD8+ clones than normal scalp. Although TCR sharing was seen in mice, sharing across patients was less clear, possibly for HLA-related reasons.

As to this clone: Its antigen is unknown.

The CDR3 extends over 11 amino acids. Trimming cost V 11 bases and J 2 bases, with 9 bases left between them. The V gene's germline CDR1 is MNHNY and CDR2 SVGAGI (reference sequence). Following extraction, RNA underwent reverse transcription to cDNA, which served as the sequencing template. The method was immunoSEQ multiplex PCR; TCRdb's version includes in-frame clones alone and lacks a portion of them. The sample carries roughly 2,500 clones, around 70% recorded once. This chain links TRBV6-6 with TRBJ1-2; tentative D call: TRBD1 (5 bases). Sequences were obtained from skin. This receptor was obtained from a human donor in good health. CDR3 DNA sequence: TGTGCCGTAGGGGTCAACTATGGCTACACCTTC. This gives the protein CAVGVNYGYTF.